Listed below are T cell receptor beta chains from one sample, sequenced in a study of T cells expressing NK-cell markers. TCRdb derives one entry per CDR3 protein from the 5' RACE reads, leaving out DNA. The table lists about 450,000 distinct CDR3 sequences. Sequencing was done on a sample of blood T cells: a sorted CD56 or NKG2C T cell subset, CD4+ or CD8+ T cells, or bulk PBMC T cells (not recorded which). These receptors were obtained from a woman between 18 and 69 years old in good health. Each CDR3 is given with its conserved first and last residue.

CASSLRDRYGYTF | TRBJ1-2 | TRBV28
CASSLAASLNTEAFF | TRBJ1-1 | TRBV7-2
CASSQALQHGYTF | TRBJ1-2 | TRBV4-3
CASSLGPRTDTQYF | TRBJ2-3 | TRBV12-3/TRBV12-4
CASSLESRGLRNIQYF | TRBJ2-4 | TRBV7-2
CASSPGRGTNQFF | TRBJ2-1 | TRBV6-1
CASSSAGGSYAKNIQYF | TRBJ2-4 | TRBV12-3/TRBV12-4
CASSQGYPPPQNTGELFF | TRBJ2-2 | TRBV4-1
CAWDQDGRFNYGYTF | TRBJ1-2 | TRBV30
CASIAGTGFTEAFF | TRBJ1-1 | TRBV6-1
CSASGMEDLTDTQYF | TRBJ2-3 | TRBV20-1
CSARALGDQPQHF | TRBJ1-5 | TRBV20-1
CASSLGQDLSGGTQYF | TRBJ2-5 | TRBV12-3/TRBV12-4
CASSPDGVSNTEAFF | TRBJ1-1 | TRBV5-1